This T cell receptor (beta chain) was profiled in a study of T cells in Graves' hyperthyroidism and ophthalmopathy. Study-level findings and limits: Ophthalmopathy was distinguished from stable hyperthyroidism by 13 V-J signatures. Most clonotypes that expanded in the thyroid above 0.001 also showed up in blood.

This clonotype was observed many times. The antigen is not known. The germline V gene has CDR1 MNHEY and CDR2 SMNVEV (reference sequence). The V end lost 5 bases, the J end lost 2 bases, and 16 bases lay between the germline ends. The CDR3 is made up of 15 amino acids. Ophthalmopathy cases met thresholds of Clinical Activity Score at least 3, NOSPECS grade at least 4 and duration under 3 months. Clinicians diagnosed patients from clinical symptoms, serum thyroxine and TRAb, thyroid ultrasound and orbital computed tomography. Amplified TCR beta CDR3 regions derived from RNA transcripts. The HTBI primer set was used in a first-round RT-PCR of the TCR CDR3. MiXCR was run by TCRdb on the multiplex PCR reads, yielding one entry per CDR3 protein. The table records a few hundred thousand distinct CDR3 sequences, 13% to 15% of them present only once.

Source material: blood. The V call is TRBV27, the J call TRBJ2-7; tentatively, D is TRBD1 (5 bases). The receptor's source is a woman aged 25 to 39 with Graves' ophthalmopathy. CDR3 residues: CASSPTASYPYEQYF. Written as DNA, the CDR3 is TGTGCCAGCAGTCCGACAGCCAGTTACCCCTACGAGCAGTACTTC.